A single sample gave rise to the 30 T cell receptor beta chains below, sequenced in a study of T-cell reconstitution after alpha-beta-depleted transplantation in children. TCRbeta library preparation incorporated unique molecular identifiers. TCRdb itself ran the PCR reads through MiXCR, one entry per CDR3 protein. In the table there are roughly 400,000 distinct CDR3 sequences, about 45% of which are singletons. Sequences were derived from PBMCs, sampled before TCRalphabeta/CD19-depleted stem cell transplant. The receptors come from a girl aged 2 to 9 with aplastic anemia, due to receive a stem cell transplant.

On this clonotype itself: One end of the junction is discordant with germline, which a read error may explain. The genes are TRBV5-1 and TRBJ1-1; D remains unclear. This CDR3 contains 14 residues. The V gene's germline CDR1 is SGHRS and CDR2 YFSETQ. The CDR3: CASSLQADSTEAFF. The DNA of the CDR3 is TGCGCCAGCAGCTTGCAGGCCGATTCAACTGAGGCTTTCTTT.

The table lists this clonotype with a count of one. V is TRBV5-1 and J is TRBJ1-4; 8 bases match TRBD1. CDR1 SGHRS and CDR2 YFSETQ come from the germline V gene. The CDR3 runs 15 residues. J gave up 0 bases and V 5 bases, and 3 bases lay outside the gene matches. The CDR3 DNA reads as TGCGCCAGCAGGCCAGGGGGCGCAACTAATGAAAAACTGTTTTTT. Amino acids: CASRPGGATNEKLFF.

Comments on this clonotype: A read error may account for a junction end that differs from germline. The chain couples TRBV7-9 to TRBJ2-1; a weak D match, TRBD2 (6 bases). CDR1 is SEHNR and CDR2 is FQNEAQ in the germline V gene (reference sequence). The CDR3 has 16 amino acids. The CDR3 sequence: CAGSSTWEAPMNEQFF. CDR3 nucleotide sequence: TGTGCCGGCAGCTCAACGTGGGAGGCGCCGATGAATGAGCAGTTCTTC.

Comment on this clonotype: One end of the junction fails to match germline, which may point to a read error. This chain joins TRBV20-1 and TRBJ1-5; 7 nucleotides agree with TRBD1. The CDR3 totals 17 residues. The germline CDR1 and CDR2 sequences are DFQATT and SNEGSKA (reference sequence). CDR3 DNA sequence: TGCTGTGCTAGAGCCGGTAGGGGGCGATTAAGGAATCAGCCCCAGCATTTT. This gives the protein CCARAGRGRLRNQPQHF.

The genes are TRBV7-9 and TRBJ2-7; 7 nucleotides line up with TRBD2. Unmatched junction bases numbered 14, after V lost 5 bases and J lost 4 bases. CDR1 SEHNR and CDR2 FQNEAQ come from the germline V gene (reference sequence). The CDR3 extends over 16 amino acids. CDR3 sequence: CASSHGGTLLLYEQYF. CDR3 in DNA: TGTGCCAGCAGCCACGGGGGGACCCTTCTGTTATACGAGCAGTACTTC.

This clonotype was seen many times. CDR3 residues: CASSPMARGNEQFF. Written as DNA, the CDR3 is TGTGCCAGCAGTCCCATGGCCAGGGGCAATGAGCAGTTCTTC. This sequence joins TRBV6-2 or TRBV6-3 and TRBJ2-1; weak D call: TRBD1 (6 bases). Germline CDR1 and CDR2: MNHEY and SVGEGT. This CDR3 has 14 residues. V shed 5 bases and J shed 6 bases, with 14 bases lying between them.

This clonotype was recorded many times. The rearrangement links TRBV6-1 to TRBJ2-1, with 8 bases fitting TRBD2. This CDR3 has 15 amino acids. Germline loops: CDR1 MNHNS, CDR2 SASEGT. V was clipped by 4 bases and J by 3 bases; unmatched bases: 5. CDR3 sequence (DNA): TGTGCCAGCAGTGGAGAGCGGGAGCTCTACAATGAGCAGTTCTTC. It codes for CASSGERELYNEQFF.

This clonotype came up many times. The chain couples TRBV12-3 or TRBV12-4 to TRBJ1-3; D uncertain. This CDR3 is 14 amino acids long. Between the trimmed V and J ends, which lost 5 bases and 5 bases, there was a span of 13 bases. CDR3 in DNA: TGTGCCAGCAGTGCTGCGAGGGCGAGAAACACCATATATTTT. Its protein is CASSAARARNTIYF.

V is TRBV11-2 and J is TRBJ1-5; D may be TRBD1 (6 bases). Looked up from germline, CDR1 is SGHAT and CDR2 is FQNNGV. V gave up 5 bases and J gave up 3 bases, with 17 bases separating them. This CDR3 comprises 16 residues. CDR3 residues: CASSPRGTIDNQPQHF. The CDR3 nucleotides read TGTGCCAGCAGCCCGAGGGGGACAATTGACAATCAGCCCCAGCATTTT.

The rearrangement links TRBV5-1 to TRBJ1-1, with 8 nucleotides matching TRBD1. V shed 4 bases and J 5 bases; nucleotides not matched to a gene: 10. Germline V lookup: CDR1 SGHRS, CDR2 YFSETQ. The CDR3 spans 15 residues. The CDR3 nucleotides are TGCGCCAGCAGCCGACTTGGACAGGGAAGGACTGAAGCTTTCTTT. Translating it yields CASSRLGQGRTEAFF.

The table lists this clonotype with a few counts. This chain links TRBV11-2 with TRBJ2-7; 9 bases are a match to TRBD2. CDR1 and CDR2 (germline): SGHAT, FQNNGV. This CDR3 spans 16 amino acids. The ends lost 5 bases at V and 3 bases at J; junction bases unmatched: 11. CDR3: CASSPGIAGGLYEQYF. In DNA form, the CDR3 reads TGTGCCAGCAGCCCCGGAATTGCGGGAGGGCTCTACGAGCAGTACTTC.

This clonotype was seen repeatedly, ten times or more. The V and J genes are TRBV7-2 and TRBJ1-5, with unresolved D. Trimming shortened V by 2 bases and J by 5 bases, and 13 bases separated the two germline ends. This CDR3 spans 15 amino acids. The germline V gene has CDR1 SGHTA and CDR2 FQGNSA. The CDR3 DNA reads TGTGCCAGCAGCTTACGGGCGACAAGAGATCAGCCCCAGCATTTT. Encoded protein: CASSLRATRDQPQHF.

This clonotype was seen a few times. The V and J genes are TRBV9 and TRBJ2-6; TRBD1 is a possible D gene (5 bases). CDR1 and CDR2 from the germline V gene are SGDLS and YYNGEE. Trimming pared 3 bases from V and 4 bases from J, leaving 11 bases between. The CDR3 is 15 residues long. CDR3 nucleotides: TGTGCCAGCAGCGAAAGGGGAACCGGGGCCAACGTCCTGACTTTC. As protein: CASSERGTGANVLTF.

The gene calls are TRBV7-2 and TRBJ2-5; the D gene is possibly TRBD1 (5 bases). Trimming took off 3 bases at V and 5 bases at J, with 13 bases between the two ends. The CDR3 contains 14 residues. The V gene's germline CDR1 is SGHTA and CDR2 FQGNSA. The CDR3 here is CASSLMGLRETQYF. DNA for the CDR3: TGTGCCAGCAGCTTGATGGGGCTCAGGGAGACCCAGTACTTC.

The CDR3 DNA reads as TGCGCCAGCAGCCTGGAGGGGAATAACAATGAGCAGTTCTTC. Protein product: CASSLEGNNNEQFF. The chain employs TRBV4-1 and TRBJ2-1; a weak D match, TRBD2 (6 bases). V shed 4 bases and J shed 5 bases, with 12 bases lying between them. Per the germline V gene, CDR1 is MGHRA and CDR2 is YSYEKL. The CDR3 totals 14 residues.

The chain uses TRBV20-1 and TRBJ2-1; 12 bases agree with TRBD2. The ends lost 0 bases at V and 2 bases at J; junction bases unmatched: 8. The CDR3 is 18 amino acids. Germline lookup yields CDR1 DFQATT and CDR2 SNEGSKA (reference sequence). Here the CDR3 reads CSARDLRLAGDAYNEQFF. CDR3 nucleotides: TGCAGTGCTAGAGATCTGAGACTAGCGGGAGACGCCTACAATGAGCAGTTCTTC.

The CDR3 loop reads CSVEDDRATSETQYF. The CDR3 DNA follows: TGCAGCGTTGAAGATGACAGGGCGACGTCAGAGACCCAGTACTTC. This sequence joins TRBV29-1 and TRBJ2-5, with TRBD1 identical over 7 bases. Looked up from germline, CDR1 is SQVTM and CDR2 is ANQGSEA. J lost 4 bases, V lost 0 bases, and 8 bases had no gene match. CDR3 length equals 15 residues.

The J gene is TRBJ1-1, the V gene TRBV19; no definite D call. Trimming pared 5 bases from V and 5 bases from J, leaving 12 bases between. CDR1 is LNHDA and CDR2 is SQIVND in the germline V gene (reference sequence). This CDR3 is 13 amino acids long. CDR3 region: CASSHFSGTEAFF. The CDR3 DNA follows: TGTGCCAGTAGTCATTTCAGTGGAACTGAAGCTTTCTTT.

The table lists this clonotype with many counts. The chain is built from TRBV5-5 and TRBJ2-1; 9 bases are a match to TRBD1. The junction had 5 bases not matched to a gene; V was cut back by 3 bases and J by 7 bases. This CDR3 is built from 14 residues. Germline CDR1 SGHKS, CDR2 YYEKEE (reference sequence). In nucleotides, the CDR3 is TGTGCCAGCAGCTCGGGACAGGGATTGAATGAGCAGTTCTTC. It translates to CASSSGQGLNEQFF.

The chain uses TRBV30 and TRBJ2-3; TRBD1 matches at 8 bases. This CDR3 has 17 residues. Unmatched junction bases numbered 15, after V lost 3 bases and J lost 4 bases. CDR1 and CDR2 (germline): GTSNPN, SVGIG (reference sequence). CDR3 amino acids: CAWRNQGARPIPDTQYF. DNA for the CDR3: TGTGCCTGGAGGAACCAGGGGGCGCGACCGATCCCAGATACGCAGTATTTT.

In DNA, the CDR3 is TGTGCCAGCAGCTTGATCCGACAGGGGGCCACCTACGAGCAGTACTTC. Translation gives CASSLIRQGATYEQYF. The chain carries TRBV5-5 and TRBJ2-7, with 10 bases fitting TRBD1. The CDR3 has 16 residues. J gave up 2 bases and V 1 base, and 6 bases lay outside the gene matches. The germline V gene has CDR1 SGHKS and CDR2 YYEKEE (reference sequence).

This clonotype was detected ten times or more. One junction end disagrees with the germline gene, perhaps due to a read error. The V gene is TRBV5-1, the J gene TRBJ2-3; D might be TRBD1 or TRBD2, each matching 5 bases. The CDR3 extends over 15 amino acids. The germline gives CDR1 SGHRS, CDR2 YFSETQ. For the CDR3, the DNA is TGCGCCAGCAGCTTGGACGGGGTCGGGGCAGATACTCAGTATTTT. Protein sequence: CASSLDGVGADTQYF. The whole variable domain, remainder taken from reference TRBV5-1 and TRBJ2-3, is KAGVTQTPRYLIKTRGQQVTLSCSPISGHRSVSWYQQTPGQGLQFLFEYFSETQRNKGNFPGRFSGRQFSNSRSEMNVSTLELGDSALYLCASSLDGVGADTQYFGPGTRLTVL.

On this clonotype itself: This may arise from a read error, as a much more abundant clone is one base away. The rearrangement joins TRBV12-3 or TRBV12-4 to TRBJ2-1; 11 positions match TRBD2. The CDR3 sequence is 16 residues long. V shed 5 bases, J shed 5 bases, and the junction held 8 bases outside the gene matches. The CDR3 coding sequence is TGTGCCAGCAGTCTCCAAGGTAGCGGGAGGGACAATGAGCAGTTCTTC. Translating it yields CASSLQGSGRDNEQFF.

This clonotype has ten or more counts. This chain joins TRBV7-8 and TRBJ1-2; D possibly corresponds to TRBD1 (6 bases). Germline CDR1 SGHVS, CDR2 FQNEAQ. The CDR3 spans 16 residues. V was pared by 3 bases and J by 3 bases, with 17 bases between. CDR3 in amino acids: CASSFGGQGVDYGYTF. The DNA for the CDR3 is TGTGCCAGCAGCTTCGGGGGGCAGGGCGTAGACTATGGCTACACCTTC.

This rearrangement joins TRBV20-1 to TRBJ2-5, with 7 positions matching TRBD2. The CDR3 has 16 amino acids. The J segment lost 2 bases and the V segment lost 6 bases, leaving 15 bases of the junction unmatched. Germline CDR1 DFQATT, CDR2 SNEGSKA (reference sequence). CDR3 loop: CSAAGEREPPQETQYF. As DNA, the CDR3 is TGCAGTGCGGCGGGGGAGAGGGAGCCCCCACAAGAGACCCAGTACTTC.

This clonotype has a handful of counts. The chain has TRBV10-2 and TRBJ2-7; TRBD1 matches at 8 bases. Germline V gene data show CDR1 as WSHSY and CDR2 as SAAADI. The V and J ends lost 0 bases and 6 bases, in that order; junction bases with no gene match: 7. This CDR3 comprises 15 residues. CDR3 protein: CASSESDREGREQYF. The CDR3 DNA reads TGCGCCAGCAGTGAGTCGGACAGGGAAGGGCGCGAGCAGTACTTC.

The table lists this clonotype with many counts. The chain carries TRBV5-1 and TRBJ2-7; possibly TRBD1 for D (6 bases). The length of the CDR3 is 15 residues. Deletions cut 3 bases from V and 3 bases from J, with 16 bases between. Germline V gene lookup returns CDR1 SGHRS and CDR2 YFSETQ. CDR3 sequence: CASSWTRTAYYEQYF. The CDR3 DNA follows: TGCGCCAGCAGCTGGACGAGGACAGCCTACTACGAGCAGTACTTC.

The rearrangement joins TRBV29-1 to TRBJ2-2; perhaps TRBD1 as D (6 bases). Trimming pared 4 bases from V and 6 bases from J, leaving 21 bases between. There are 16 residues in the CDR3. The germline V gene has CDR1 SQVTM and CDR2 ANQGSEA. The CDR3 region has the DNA TGCAGCGTTGTTAAGCGCCCAATCAAGGGGGCCGGGGAGCTGTTTTTT. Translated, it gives CSVVKRPIKGAGELFF.

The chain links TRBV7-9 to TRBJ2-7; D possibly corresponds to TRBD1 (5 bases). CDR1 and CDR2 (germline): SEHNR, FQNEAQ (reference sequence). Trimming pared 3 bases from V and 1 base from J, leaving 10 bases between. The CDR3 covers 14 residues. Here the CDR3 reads CASSFAGMSYEQYF. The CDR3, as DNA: TGTGCCAGCAGCTTCGCAGGGATGTCCTACGAGCAGTACTTC.

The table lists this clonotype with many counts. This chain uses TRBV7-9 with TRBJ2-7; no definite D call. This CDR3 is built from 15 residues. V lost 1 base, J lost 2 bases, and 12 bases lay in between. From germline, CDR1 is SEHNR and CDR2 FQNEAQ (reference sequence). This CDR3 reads CASSLEPDGTYEQYF. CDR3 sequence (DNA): TGTGCCAGCAGCTTAGAACCCGACGGAACCTACGAGCAGTACTTC.